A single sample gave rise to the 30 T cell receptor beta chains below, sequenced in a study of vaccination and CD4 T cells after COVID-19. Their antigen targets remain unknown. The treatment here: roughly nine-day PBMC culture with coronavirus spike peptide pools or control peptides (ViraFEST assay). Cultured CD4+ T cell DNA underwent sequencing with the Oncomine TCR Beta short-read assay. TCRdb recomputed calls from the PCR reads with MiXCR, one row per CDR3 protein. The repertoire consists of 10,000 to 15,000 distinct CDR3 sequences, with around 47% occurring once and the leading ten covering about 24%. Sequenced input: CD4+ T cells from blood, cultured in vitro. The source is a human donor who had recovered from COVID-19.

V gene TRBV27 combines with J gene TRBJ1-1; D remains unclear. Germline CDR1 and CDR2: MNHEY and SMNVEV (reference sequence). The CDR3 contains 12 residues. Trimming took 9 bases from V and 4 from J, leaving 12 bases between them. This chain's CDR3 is CARRETATEAFF. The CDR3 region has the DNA TGTGCCAGAAGGGAAACGGCCACTGAAGCTTTCTTT.

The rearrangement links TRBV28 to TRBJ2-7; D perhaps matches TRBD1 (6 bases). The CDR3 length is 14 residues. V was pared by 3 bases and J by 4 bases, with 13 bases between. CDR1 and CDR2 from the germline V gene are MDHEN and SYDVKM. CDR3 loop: CASSLPDRGYEQYF. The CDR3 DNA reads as TGTGCCAGCAGTTTGCCGGACAGAGGGTACGAGCAGTACTTC.

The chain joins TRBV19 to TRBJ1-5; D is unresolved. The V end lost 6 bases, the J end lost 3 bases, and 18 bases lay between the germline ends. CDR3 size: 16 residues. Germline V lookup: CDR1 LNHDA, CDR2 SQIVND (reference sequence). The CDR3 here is CASRIEGEGNNQPQHF. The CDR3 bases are TGTGCCAGTAGGATCGAAGGCGAAGGTAACAATCAGCCCCAGCATTTT.

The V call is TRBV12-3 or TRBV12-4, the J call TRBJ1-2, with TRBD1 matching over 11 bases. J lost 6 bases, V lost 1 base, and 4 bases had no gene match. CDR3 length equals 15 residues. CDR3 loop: CASSLGTGGINGYTF. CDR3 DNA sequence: TGTGCCAGCAGTTTAGGGACAGGGGGCATCAATGGCTACACCTTC.

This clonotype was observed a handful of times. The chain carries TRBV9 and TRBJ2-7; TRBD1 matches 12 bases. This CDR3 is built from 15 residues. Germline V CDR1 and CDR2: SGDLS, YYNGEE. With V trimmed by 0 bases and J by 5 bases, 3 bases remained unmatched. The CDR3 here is CASSVGGTGGNEQYF. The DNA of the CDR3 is TGTGCCAGCAGCGTAGGAGGGACAGGGGGCAACGAGCAGTACTTC.

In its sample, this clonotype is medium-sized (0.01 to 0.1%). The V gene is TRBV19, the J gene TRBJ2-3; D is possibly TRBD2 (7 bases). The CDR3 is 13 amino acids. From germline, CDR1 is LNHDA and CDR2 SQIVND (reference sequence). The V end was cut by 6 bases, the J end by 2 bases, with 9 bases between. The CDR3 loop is CASRGGPTDTQYF. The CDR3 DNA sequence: TGTGCCAGTAGGGGGGGGCCCACAGATACGCAGTATTTT.

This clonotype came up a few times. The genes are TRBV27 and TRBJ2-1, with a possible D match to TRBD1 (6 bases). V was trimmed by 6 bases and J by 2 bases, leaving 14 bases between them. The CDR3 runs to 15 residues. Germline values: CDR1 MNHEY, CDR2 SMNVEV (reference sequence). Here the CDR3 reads CASRDNRVTYNEQFF. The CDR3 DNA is TGTGCCAGCAGGGATAACAGGGTGACCTACAATGAGCAGTTCTTC.

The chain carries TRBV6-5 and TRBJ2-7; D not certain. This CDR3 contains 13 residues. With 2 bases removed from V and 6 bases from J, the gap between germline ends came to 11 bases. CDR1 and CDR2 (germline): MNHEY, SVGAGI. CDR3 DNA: TGTGCCAGCAGTTACCGCCGGCTGGGCGAGCAGTACTTC. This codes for CASSYRRLGEQYF.

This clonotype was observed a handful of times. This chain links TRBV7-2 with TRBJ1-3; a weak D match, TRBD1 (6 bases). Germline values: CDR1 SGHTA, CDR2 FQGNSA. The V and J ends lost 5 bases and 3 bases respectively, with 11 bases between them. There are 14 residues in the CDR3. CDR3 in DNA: TGTGCCAGCAGCCCTAACAGGGATGGAAACACCATATATTTT. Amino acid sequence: CASSPNRDGNTIYF.

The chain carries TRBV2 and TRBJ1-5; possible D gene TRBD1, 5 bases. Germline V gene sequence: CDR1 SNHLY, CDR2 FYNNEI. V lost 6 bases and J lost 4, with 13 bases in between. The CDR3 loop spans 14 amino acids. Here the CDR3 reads CASRGPEPNQPQHF. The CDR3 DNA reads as TGTGCCAGCAGGGGACCTGAACCGAATCAGCCCCAGCATTTT.

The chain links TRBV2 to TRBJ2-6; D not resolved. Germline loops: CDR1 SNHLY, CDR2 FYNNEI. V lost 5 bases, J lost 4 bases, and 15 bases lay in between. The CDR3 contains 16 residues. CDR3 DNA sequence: TGTGCCAGCAGTCTCGGTCGCCAGCCCGGGGCCAACGTCCTGACTTTC. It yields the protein CASSLGRQPGANVLTF. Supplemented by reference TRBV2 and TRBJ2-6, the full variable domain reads EPEVTQTPSHQVTQMGQEVILRCVPISNHLYFYWYRQILGQKVEFLVSFYNNEISEKSEIFDDQFSVERPDGSNFTLKIRSTKLEDSAMYFCASSLGRQPGANVLTFGAGSRLTVL.

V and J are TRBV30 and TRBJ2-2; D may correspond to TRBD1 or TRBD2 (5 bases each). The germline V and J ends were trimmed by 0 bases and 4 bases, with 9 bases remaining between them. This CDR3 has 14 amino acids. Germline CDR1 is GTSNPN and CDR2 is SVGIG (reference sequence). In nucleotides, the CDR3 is TGTGCCTGGAGTGTAAGGGGACCCACCGGGGAGCTGTTTTTT. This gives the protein CAWSVRGPTGELFF.

CDR3 protein: CARELGQKNTGELFF. In DNA, the CDR3 is TGTGCCAGAGAACTGGGACAGAAGAACACCGGGGAGCTGTTTTTT. The genes are TRBV19 and TRBJ2-2; 7 bases align to TRBD1. The CDR3 has 15 amino acids. Germline V gene lookup returns CDR1 LNHDA and CDR2 SQIVND (reference sequence). V was clipped by 9 bases and J by 1 base; unmatched bases: 8.

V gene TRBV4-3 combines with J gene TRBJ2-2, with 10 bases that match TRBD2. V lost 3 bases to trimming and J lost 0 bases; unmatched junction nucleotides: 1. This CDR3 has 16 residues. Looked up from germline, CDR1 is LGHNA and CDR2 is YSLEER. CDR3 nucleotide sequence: TGCGCCAGCAGCCACCTAGCGGGGGCGAACACCGGGGAGCTGTTTTTT. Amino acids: CASSHLAGANTGELFF.

The CDR3 nucleotides are TGTGCCAGCAGCCAGGGGGACAGTACTGGCTACACCTTC. Translated: CASSQGDSTGYTF. V gene TRBV7-9 combines with J gene TRBJ1-2, with 7 bases identical to TRBD1. The CDR3 sequence is 13 residues long. With V trimmed by 5 bases and J by 7 bases, 7 bases remained unmatched. Germline CDR1 is SEHNR and CDR2 is FQNEAQ (reference sequence).

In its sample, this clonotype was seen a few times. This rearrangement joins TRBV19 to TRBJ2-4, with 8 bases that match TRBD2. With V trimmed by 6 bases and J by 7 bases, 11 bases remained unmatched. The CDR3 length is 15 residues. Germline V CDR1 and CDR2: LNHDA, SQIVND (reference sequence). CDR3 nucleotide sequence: TGTGCCAGTAGACGGGGGAGTAGCGGGGACAACATTCAGTACTTC. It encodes CASRRGSSGDNIQYF.

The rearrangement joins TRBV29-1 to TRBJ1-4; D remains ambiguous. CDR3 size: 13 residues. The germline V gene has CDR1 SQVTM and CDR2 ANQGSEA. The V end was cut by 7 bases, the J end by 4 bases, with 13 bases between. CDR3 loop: CSAIAGGNEKLFF. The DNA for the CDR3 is TGCAGCGCCATAGCAGGAGGTAATGAAAAACTGTTTTTT.

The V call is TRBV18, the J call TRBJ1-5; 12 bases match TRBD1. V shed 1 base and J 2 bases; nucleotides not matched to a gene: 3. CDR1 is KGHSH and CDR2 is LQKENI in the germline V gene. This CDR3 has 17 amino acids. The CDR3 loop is CASSPRGQGAGNQPQHF. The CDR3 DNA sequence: TGTGCCAGCTCACCACGGGGACAGGGGGCAGGCAATCAGCCCCAGCATTTT.

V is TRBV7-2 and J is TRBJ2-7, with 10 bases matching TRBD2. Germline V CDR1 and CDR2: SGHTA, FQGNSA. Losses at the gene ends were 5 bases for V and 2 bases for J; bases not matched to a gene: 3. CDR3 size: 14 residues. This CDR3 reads CASSRTSGTYEQYF. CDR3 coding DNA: TGTGCCAGCAGCAGGACTAGCGGTACCTACGAGCAGTACTTC.

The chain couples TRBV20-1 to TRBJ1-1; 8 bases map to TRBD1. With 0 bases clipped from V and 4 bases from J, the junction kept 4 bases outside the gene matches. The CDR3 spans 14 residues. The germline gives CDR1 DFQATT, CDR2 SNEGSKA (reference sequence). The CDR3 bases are TGCAGTGCTAGAGATCAGGGGGCGGCCACTGAAGCTTTCTTT. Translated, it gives CSARDQGAATEAFF.

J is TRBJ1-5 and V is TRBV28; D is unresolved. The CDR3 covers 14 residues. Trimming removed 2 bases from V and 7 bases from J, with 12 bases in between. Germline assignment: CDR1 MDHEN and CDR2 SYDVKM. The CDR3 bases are TGTGCCAGCAGTTTAAGAGGAACGCGCCAGCCCCAGCATTTT. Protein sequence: CASSLRGTRQPQHF.

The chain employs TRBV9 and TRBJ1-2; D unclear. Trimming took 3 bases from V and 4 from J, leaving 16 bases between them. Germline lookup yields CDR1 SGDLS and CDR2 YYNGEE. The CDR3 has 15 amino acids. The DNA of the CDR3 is TGTGCCAGCAGCGGCTCCGGTAACATGGGCTATGGCTACACCTTC. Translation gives CASSGSGNMGYGYTF.

The CDR3 reads CASSPLAAKKEFNYGYTF. The CDR3 DNA is TGTGCCAGCTCACCACTGGCAGCCAAGAAAGAATTTAACTATGGCTACACCTTC. The chain uses TRBV18 and TRBJ1-2, with D uncertain. CDR3 length: 18 amino acids. Trimming removed 1 base from V and 1 base from J, with 19 bases in between. Germline V CDR1 and CDR2: KGHSH, LQKENI.

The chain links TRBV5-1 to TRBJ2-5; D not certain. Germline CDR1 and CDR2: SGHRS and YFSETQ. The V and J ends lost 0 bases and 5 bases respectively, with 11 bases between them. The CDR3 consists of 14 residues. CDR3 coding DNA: TGCGCCAGCAGCTTGGCCGTGGGCTTGGAGACCCAGTACTTC. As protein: CASSLAVGLETQYF.

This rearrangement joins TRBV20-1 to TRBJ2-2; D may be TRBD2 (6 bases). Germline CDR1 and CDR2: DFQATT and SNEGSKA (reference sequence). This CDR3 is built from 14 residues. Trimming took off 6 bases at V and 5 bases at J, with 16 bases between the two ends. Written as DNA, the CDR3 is TGCAGTGCACGGACTACCCCGGGGACCGGGGAGCTGTTTTTT. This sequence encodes CSARTTPGTGELFF.

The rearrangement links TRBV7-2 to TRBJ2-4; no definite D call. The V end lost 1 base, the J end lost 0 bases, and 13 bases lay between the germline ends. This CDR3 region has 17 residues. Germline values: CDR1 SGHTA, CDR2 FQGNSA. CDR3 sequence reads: CASSLVSDQVAKNIQYF. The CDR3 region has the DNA TGTGCCAGCAGCTTAGTTTCCGACCAAGTAGCCAAAAACATTCAGTACTTC.

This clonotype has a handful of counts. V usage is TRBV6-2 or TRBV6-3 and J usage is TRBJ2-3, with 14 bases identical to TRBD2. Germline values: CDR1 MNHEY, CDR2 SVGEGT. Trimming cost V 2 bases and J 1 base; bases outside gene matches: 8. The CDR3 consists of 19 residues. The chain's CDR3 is CASSYRTSGGFGRTDTQYF. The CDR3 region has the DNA TGTGCCAGCAGTTACCGGACTAGCGGGGGGTTCGGCCGCACAGATACGCAGTATTTT.

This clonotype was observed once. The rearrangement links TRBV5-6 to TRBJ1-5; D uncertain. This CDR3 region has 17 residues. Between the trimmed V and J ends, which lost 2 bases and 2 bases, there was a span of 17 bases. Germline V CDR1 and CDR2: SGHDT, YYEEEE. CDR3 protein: CASSFHSDGPGNQPQHF. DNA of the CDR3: TGTGCCAGCAGCTTCCACTCCGACGGCCCAGGCAATCAGCCCCAGCATTTT.

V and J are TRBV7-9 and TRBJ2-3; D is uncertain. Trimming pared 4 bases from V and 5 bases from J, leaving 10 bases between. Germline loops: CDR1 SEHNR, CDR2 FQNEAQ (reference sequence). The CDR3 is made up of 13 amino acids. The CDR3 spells CASSYPPGDTQYF. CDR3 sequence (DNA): TGTGCCAGCAGCTACCCTCCTGGAGATACGCAGTATTTT.

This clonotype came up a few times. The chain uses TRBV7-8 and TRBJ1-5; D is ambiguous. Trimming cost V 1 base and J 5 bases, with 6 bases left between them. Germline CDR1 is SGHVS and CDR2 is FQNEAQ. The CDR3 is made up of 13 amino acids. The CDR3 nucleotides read TGTGCCAGCAGCTTAGAGAGGGATCAGCCCCAGCATTTT. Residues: CASSLERDQPQHF.